The 4 T cell receptor beta chains reported below all come from one sample, sequenced in a study of T-cell memory formation after mild COVID-19. TCRdb passed the 5' RACE reads through MiXCR, listing each CDR3 protein once. Of roughly 300,000 distinct CDR3 sequences listed, approximately 8% were seen once; the top ten hold approximately 22%. Sequencing was done on a sample of PBMCs or a T cell subset sorted from them (not recorded which). The origin of the receptors is a man between 18 and 29 years old who had mild COVID-19 (a few samples of this study predate the infection). Cell type and time point are not known.

In its sample, this clonotype was seen many times. DNA for the CDR3: TGTGCCAGCAGCGCGGGAGATGTGGCTTTCTTT. This sequence encodes CASSAGDVAFF. V gene TRBV7-3 combines with J gene TRBJ1-1; D gene ambiguous. V lost 5 bases, J lost 11 bases, and 12 bases lay in between. This CDR3 is built from 11 residues. Germline V CDR1 and CDR2: SGHTA, FQGTGA.

This clonotype was detected a few times. The CDR3 sequence is CASVSYPYNEQFF. Written as DNA, the CDR3 is TGTGCCAGCGTAAGTTACCCCTACAATGAGCAGTTCTTC. The rearrangement uses TRBV6-5 and TRBJ2-1; no clear D. In germline, CDR1 is MNHEY, CDR2 SVGAGI. Trimming removed 8 bases at V and 2 bases at J, with 10 bases between. The length of the CDR3 is 13 residues.

The chain joins TRBV7-2 to TRBJ2-3; TRBD2 matches 14 bases. V gave up 5 bases and J gave up 5 bases; unmatched junction bases: 6. Germline V gene lookup returns CDR1 SGHTA and CDR2 FQGNSA. The CDR3 contains 16 residues. DNA of the CDR3: TGTGCCAGCAGCCGGACTAGCGGGGGGCCGGGAGATACGCAGTATTTT. Protein: CASSRTSGGPGDTQYF.

This chain joins TRBV5-4 and TRBJ2-3; perhaps TRBD1 as D (6 bases). This CDR3 has 14 amino acids. Germline CDR1 SGHNT, CDR2 YYREEE (reference sequence). Trimming pared 3 bases from V and 5 bases from J, leaving 13 bases between. The CDR3: CASSYWAGEDTQYF. CDR3 nucleotides: TGTGCCAGCAGCTATTGGGCAGGGGAAGATACGCAGTATTTT.